A single sample gave rise to the 19 T cell receptor beta chains below, sequenced in a study of neurological immune-mediated disorders. TCRdb re-called the 5' RACE reads through MiXCR, storing one row per CDR3 protein. Among over 45,000 distinct CDR3 sequences listed, about 3% were seen once. Material: PBMCs. These receptors originate from a man between 40 and 49 years old with multiple sclerosis.

This clonotype was picked up many times. The chain is built from TRBV10-3 and TRBJ2-2; TRBD1 agrees at 7 bases. Germline values: CDR1 ENHRY, CDR2 SYGVKD. The CDR3 totals 16 residues. Losses at the gene ends were 2 bases for V and 2 bases for J; bases not matched to a gene: 5. CDR3 sequence reads: CAISEEGAQNTGELFF. CDR3 bases: TGTGCCATCAGTGAGGAGGGGGCGCAAAACACCGGGGAGCTGTTTTTT.

This clonotype was counted at least ten times. This chain uses TRBV7-3 with TRBJ2-6, with D possibly TRBD1 on 6 matching bases. Per the germline V gene, CDR1 is SGHTA and CDR2 is FQGTGA. The CDR3 is made up of 16 amino acids. The V end was cut by 4 bases, the J end by 2 bases, with 12 bases between. CDR3 DNA: TGTGCCAGCAGCTCCTACAGGGTACCTGGGGCCAACGTCCTGACTTTC. As protein: CASSSYRVPGANVLTF.

The J gene is TRBJ2-2, the V gene TRBV6-2 or TRBV6-3, with 9 bases fitting TRBD1. CDR1 and CDR2 from the germline V gene are MNHEY and SVGEGT. J lost 6 bases, V lost 6 bases, and 5 bases had no gene match. CDR3 length: 14 residues. The CDR3 region has the DNA TGTGCCAGCAGGCGACAGGGGGAAGCCGGGGAGCTGTTTTTT. Its protein is CASRRQGEAGELFF.

The sample holds many counts of this clonotype. This chain uses TRBV12-3 or TRBV12-4 with TRBJ1-1; 10 bases are a match to TRBD1. J gave up 4 bases and V 4 bases, and 3 bases lay outside the gene matches. The CDR3 extends over 14 amino acids. The CDR3 nucleotides read TGTGCCAGCAGTTCGGGACAGGGGAGCACTGAAGCTTTCTTT. Translation: CASSSGQGSTEAFF.

Many counts were recorded for this clonotype. The CDR3 protein is CSAPTGPGGAFF. Written as DNA, the CDR3 is TGCAGTGCTCCGACAGGGCCGGGGGGAGCTTTCTTT. This chain joins TRBV20-1 and TRBJ1-1, with 7 bases identical to TRBD1. Per the germline V gene, CDR1 is DFQATT and CDR2 is SNEGSKA (reference sequence). Losses at the gene ends were 5 bases for V and 10 bases for J; bases not matched to a gene: 10. CDR3 size: 12 residues.

With regard to this clonotype: This may stem from a read error, because a much larger clone lies one nucleotide away. V and J are TRBV10-3 and TRBJ2-1, with 11 bases that match TRBD2. This CDR3 region has 15 residues. Germline V CDR1 and CDR2: ENHRY, SYGVKD. Written as DNA, the CDR3 is TGTGCCATCAGTGACTTAGCGGGGGGGCATGGTGAGCATTTCTTC. Translating it yields CAISDLAGGHGEHFF.

This clonotype has at least ten counts. DNA of the CDR3: TGCAGTGCTAGAGGCCTTCAGGGGGGGGACACTGAAGCTTTCTTT. Protein: CSARGLQGGDTEAFF. V usage is TRBV20-1 and J usage is TRBJ1-1, with 7 nucleotides matching TRBD1. The CDR3 runs 15 residues. The germline V gene has CDR1 DFQATT and CDR2 SNEGSKA (reference sequence). With 1 base clipped from V and 3 bases from J, the junction kept 8 bases outside the gene matches.

This clonotype came up many times. The J gene is TRBJ1-6, the V gene TRBV18; 11 bases are shared with TRBD1. Trimming cost V 5 bases and J 7 bases; bases outside gene matches: 7. The CDR3 spans 16 residues. Germline V gene data show CDR1 as KGHSH and CDR2 as LQKENI. The CDR3 DNA reads TGTGCCAGCTCATCTTCCGGGACAGGGGGAAATTCACCCCTCCACTTT. It is translated as CASSSSGTGGNSPLHF.

In this sample, this clonotype turned up many times. The chain has TRBV20-1 and TRBJ2-7; D not resolved. The CDR3 loop spans 11 amino acids. Trimming left V 3 bases short and J 7 bases short, with 10 bases between. In germline, CDR1 is DFQATT, CDR2 SNEGSKA (reference sequence). The CDR3, as DNA: TGCAGTGCTAGCCCCCGGCGGGAGCAGTACTTC. It specifies CSASPRREQYF.

This clonotype was picked up a small number of times. The gene calls are TRBV6-2 or TRBV6-3 and TRBJ1-1; D call uncertain. The CDR3 spans 15 residues. V dropped 7 bases and J dropped 3 bases, with 18 bases sitting between them. Germline V gene sequence: CDR1 MNHEY, CDR2 SVGEGT. CDR3 coding DNA: TGTGCCAGCACCTCGCGGGGAGGCAGAGACACTGAAGCTTTCTTT. Translating gives CASTSRGGRDTEAFF.

A remark on this clonotype: This may be a read error: a much more frequent sequence differs by one nucleotide. The rearrangement links TRBV28 to TRBJ2-1, with D unclear. The CDR3 is 15 amino acids. The germline V gene encodes CDR1 MDHEN and CDR2 SYDVKM. V was cut by 3 bases and J by 3 bases, with 12 bases left in between. DNA of the CDR3: TGTGCCAGCAGTTTCGTTTCAAAGTTCTACAATGAGCAGTTCTTC. It yields the protein CASSFVSKFYNEQFF.

This clonotype was observed at least ten times. This chain uses TRBV21-1 with TRBJ2-7. TRBV21-1 represents a pseudogene. CDR3 length: 11 residues. The chain's CDR3 is CASSKGAEQYF. The CDR3 nucleotides are TGTGCCAGCAGCAAAGGGGCTGAGCAGTACTTC.

Ten or more counts support this clonotype. V is TRBV3-1 and J is TRBJ2-3, with TRBD1 as a possible D gene (5 bases). Looked up from germline, CDR1 is LGHDT and CDR2 is YNNKEL (reference sequence). Trimming took 1 base from V and 4 from J, leaving 12 bases between them. The length of the CDR3 is 15 residues. CDR3 in DNA: TGTGCCAGCAGCCAAGGGCAGGGAAGTCCAGATACGCAGTATTTT. It translates to CASSQGQGSPDTQYF.

V gene TRBV9 combines with J gene TRBJ2-1, with D uncertain. Germline CDR1 reads SGDLS; CDR2 reads YYNGEE. Trimming left V 0 bases short and J 2 bases short, with 12 bases between. The CDR3 is 16 amino acids. The CDR3 spells CASSVGQAGTYNEQFF. The CDR3 DNA sequence: TGTGCCAGCAGCGTAGGCCAGGCAGGAACCTACAATGAGCAGTTCTTC.

In its sample, this clonotype was seen many times. This chain connects TRBV4-2 to TRBJ2-1, with D possibly being TRBD2 (5 bases). This CDR3 is built from 14 residues. The germline V gene has CDR1 LGHNA and CDR2 YNFKEQ. Trimming took off 1 base at V and 7 bases at J, with 11 bases between the two ends. The CDR3 loop reads CASSQGGPGNEQFF. The CDR3 nucleotides read TGTGCCAGCAGCCAAGGCGGCCCGGGGAATGAGCAGTTCTTC.

This clonotype has a count of ten or more. This sequence joins TRBV5-5 and TRBJ2-5, with D tentatively TRBD1 or TRBD2 (6 bases each). The CDR3 covers 14 residues. Trimming pared 1 base from V and 0 bases from J, leaving 7 bases between. Germline loops: CDR1 SGHKS, CDR2 YYEKEE (reference sequence). CDR3 sequence: CASSLRGDQETQYF. CDR3 bases: TGTGCCAGCAGCTTGAGGGGGGACCAAGAGACCCAGTACTTC.

This clonotype was counted many times. The V gene is TRBV6-6, the J gene TRBJ1-2; 9 bases match TRBD1. From germline, CDR1 is MNHNY and CDR2 SVGAGI (reference sequence). The CDR3 has 15 amino acids. Trimming at V came to 2 bases and at J to 0 bases, leaving 1 base not matched to a gene. DNA for the CDR3: TGTGCCAGCAGTTACGGGACAGGGTCTAACTATGGCTACACCTTC. This translates into CASSYGTGSNYGYTF.

This clonotype was seen many times. This rearrangement joins TRBV6-5 to TRBJ1-2; D might be TRBD1 (5 bases). CDR1 and CDR2 (germline): MNHEY, SVGAGI. This CDR3 spans 14 amino acids. V was cut by 4 bases and J by 4 bases, with 13 bases left in between. The CDR3 loop reads CASSSGRTPYGYTF. For the CDR3, the DNA is TGTGCCAGCAGTTCGGGACGGACCCCCTATGGCTACACCTTC.

This clonotype showed up many times. The J gene is TRBJ1-5, the V gene TRBV20-1; 7 bases are shared with TRBD1. CDR1 and CDR2 (germline): DFQATT, SNEGSKA (reference sequence). V lost 0 bases to trimming and J lost 0 bases; unmatched junction nucleotides: 11. The CDR3 is 18 residues long. The CDR3 sequence: CSARDRGQSYYSNQPQHF. CDR3 coding DNA: TGCAGTGCTAGAGATCGGGGACAGAGTTATTATAGCAATCAGCCCCAGCATTTT.